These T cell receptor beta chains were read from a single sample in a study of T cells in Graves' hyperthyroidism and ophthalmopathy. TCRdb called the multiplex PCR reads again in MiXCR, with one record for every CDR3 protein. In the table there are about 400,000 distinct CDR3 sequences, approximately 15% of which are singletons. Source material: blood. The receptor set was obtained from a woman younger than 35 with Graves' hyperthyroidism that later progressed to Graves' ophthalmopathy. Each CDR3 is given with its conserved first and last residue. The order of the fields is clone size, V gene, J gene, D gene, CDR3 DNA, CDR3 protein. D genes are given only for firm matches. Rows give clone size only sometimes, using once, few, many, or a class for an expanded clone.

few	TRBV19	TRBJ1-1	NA	TGTGCCAGCCACGGTAACACTGAAGCTTTCTTT	CASHGNTEAFF
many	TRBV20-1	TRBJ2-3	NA	TGCAGTGCGCGGTCTCCCCACGGCACAGATACGCAGTATTTT	CSARSPHGTDTQYF
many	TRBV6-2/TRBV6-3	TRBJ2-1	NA	TGTGCCAGCAGTTACCCCCCCCTGGGTAATGAGCAGTTCTTC	CASSYPPLGNEQFF
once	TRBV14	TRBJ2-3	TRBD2	TGTGCCAGCAGCCAAGATCGCGGGAGGGCCCCAGATACGCAGTATTTT	CASSQDRGRAPDTQYF
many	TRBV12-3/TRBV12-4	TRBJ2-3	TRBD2	TGTGCCAGCAGTTTACGCTTAGCGGGACTTACCACAGATACGCAGTATTTT	CASSLRLAGLTTDTQYF
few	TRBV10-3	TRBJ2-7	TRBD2	TGTACCATCAGTGAGGTGTCAGCGGGAGCGGACGAGCAGTACTTC	CTISEVSAGADEQYF
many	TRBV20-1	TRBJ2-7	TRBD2	TGCAGTGCTAGGGGAGCGGGAGGGCACGAGCAGTACTTC	CSARGAGGHEQYF
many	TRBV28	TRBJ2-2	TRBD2	TGTGCCAGCAGACGAAGCGGGAGAGTTACCGGGGAGCTGTTTTTT	CASRRSGRVTGELFF
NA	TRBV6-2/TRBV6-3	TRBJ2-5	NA	TGTGCCAGCAGTTATGAGGTGGGGGAGACCCAGTACTTC	CASSYEVGETQYF
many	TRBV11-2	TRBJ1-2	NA	TGTGCCAGCAGCTTAGAACAGGGTGGCTATGGCTACACCTTC	CASSLEQGGYGYTF
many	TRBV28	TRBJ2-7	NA	TGTGCCAGCAGTTTATGGGGCGAGCAGTACTTC	CASSLWGEQYF
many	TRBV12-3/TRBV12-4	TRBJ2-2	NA	TGTGCCAGCAGCAAACAATTGGTCACCGGGGAGCTGTTTTTT	CASSKQLVTGELFF
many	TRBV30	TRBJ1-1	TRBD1	TGTGCCTGGACCCCCAGGGGGCTCTCACCTTCCTTCACTGAAGCTTTCTTT	CAWTPRGLSPSFTEAFF
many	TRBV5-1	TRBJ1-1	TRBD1	TGCGCCAGCAGCTTGACAGGGGCGAACACTGAAGCTTTCTTT	CASSLTGANTEAFF
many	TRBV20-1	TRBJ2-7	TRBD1	TGCAGTACCAGCCCCGGGACAGGGTTCTACGAGCAGTACTTC	CSTSPGTGFYEQYF
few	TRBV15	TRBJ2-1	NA	TGTGCCACCCGAGTCTCGGCCGTGGGTCGTGAGCAGTTCTTC	CATRVSAVGREQFF
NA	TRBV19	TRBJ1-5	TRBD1	TGTGCCAGTAGTATCCTCAACAGGGGGGACAATCAGCCCCAGCATTTT	CASSILNRGDNQPQHF
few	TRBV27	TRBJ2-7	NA	TGTGCCAGCATGGGTGGGACCTCCTACGAGCAGTACTTC	CASMGGTSYEQYF
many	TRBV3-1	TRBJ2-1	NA	TGTGCCAGCAGCCAGGTCAGGTATGAGCAGTTCTTC	CASSQVRYEQFF
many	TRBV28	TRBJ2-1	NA	TGTGCCAGCAGTTTGGGGCACAATGAGCAGTTCTTC	CASSLGHNEQFF
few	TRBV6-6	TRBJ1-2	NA	TGTGCCAGCAGTTACTCGGGTGGGGATGATGGCTACACCTTC	CASSYSGGDDGYTF
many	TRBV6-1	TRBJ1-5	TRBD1	TGTGCCAGCAGTGAAGAACAGGGGCATCAGCCCCAGCATTTT	CASSEEQGHQPQHF
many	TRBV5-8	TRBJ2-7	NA	TGTGCCAGCAGCTCCGAATACATGGGGGACGAGCAGTACTTC	CASSSEYMGDEQYF
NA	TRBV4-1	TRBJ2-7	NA	TGCGCCAGCAGCCAAAAGTACCCCCTGGGGACCTACGAGCAGTACTTC	CASSQKYPLGTYEQYF
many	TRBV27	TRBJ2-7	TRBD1	TGTGCCAGCAGTACGGGACAGGGGCCTTCCTACGAGCAGTACTTC	CASSTGQGPSYEQYF
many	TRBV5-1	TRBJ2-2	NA	TGCGCCAGCAGCTTAGTAATCGCGAACACCGGGGAGCTGTTTTTT	CASSLVIANTGELFF
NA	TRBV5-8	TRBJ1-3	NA	TGTGCCAGCAGCAAGGGGACACCAACTGGAAACACCATATATTTT	CASSKGTPTGNTIYF
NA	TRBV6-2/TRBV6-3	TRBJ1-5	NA	TGTGCCAGCAGTGGGGGTCATGGAGGTAATCAGCCCCAGCATTTT	CASSGGHGGNQPQHF
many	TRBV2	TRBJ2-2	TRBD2	TGTGCCAGCAGGTTTGGACTAGCGGGACCTAACACCGGGGAGCTGTTTTTT	CASRFGLAGPNTGELFF
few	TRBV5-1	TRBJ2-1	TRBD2	TGCGCCAGCAGCCCCCGAGGTTCCACTAGCGGGTGGAGCTCCTACAATGAGCAGTTCTTC	CASSPRGSTSGWSSYNEQFF
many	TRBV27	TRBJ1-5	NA	TGTGCCAGCAGCCCACTCCCGACAGGTTTCAGTGGCAATCAGCCCCAGCATTTT	CASSPLPTGFSGNQPQHF
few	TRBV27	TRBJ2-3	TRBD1	TGTGCCAGCAGTTTGAGGGGGACAGGGATCACAGATACGCAGTATTTT	CASSLRGTGITDTQYF
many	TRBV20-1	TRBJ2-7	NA	TGCAGTGCTAGAGCCATTCAGGGTAACTACGAGCAGTACTTC	CSARAIQGNYEQYF
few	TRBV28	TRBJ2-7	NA	TGTGCCAGCAGTTTGACATCCCGCTACGGGCAGTACTTC	CASSLTSRYGQYF
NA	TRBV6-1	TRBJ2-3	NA	TGTGCCAGCAGTGTCCTCCTAGGGGGCACAGATACGCAGTATTTT	CASSVLLGGTDTQYF
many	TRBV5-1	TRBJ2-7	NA	TGCGCCAGCAGCTCAGACAGCCTGGCGACCTACGAGCAGTACTTC	CASSSDSLATYEQYF
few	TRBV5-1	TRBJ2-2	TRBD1	TGCGCCAGCAGCTTGCAGGGGGCGATCACCGGGGAGCTGTTTTTT	CASSLQGAITGELFF
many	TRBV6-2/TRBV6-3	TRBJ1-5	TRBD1	TGTGCCAGCAGTATACCGGGACAGGGCAATCAGCCCCAGCATTTT	CASSIPGQGNQPQHF
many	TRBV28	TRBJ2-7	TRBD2	TGTGCCAGCAGTTTAACTAGCGGGAGTCCCTACGAGCAGTACTTC	CASSLTSGSPYEQYF
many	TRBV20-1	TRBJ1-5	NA	TGCAGTGCCACGGGGGGAGGGGCGGTGACGGTTTTGCAGCCCCAGCATTTT	CSATGGGAVTVLQPQHF
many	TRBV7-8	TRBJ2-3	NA	TGTGCCAGCAGTCTACACGTAGGGGATTACGCAGATACGCAGTATTTT	CASSLHVGDYADTQYF
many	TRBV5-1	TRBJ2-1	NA	TGCGCCAGCAGCTTGGTCCCAGGCTCCTACAATGAGCAGTTCTTC	CASSLVPGSYNEQFF
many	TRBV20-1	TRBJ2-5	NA	TGCAGTGCTAGAGACCTAGACCCGAACCAAGAGACCCAGTACTTC	CSARDLDPNQETQYF
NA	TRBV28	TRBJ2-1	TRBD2	TGTGCCAGCAGTTTGTCCGGACTAGCGGTTGACAATGAGCAGTTCTTC	CASSLSGLAVDNEQFF
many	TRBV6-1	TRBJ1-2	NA	TGTGCCAGCAGTGAAGCTCAGGGTACCTATGGCTACACCTTC	CASSEAQGTYGYTF
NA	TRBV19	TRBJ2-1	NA	TGTGCCACCGGGACAACTTCCTACAATGAGCAGTTCTTC	CATGTTSYNEQFF
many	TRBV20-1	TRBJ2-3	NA	TGCAGTGCTAGAGAGGGGGGAAACACAGATACGCAGTATTTT	CSAREGGNTDTQYF
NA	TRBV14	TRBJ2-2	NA	TGTGCCAGCAGCCAAGAGTTTAGTTCCGGGGAGCTGTTTTTT	CASSQEFSSGELFF
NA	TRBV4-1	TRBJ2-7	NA	TGCGCCAGCAGCAAAGACGTGGTGGAGTTCGAGGCGTACGAGCAGTACTTC	CASSKDVVEFEAYEQYF
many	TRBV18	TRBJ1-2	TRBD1	TGTGCCAGCTCACCCTCGACAGGGTTGGATGGCTACACCTTC	CASSPSTGLDGYTF
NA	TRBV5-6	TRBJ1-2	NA	TGTGCCAGCAGCTTGCCGGGAAGCCACTATGGCTACACCTTC	CASSLPGSHYGYTF
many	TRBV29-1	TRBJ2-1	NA	TGCAGCGTGGGAGGCAATGAGCAGTTCTTC	CSVGGNEQFF
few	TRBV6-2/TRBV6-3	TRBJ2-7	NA	TGTGCCAGCATGCTTACTACGGGACTCCTAACCTACGAGCAGTACTTC	CASMLTTGLLTYEQYF
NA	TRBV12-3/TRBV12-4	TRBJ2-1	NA	TGTGCCTGTGTAGGGAGGAATGAGCAGCTCTTC	CACVGRNEQLF
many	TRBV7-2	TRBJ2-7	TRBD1	TGTGCCAGCAGCTTATGGCCACCCTCAGGGGGCGGCGAGCAGTACTTC	CASSLWPPSGGGEQYF